The following is a T cell receptor beta chain sequence with its context. The authors amplified TCR beta CDR3 regions, and they did so from RNA transcripts for repertoire sequencing. HTBI-primed RT-PCR formed the first round, and a multiplex PCR formed the second. Via MiXCR, TCRdb re-called the multiplex PCR reads, giving one row per CDR3 protein. The repertoire holds a few hundred thousand distinct CDR3 sequences, with about 17% as singletons. V lost 2 bases and J lost 11; bases outside the gene matches: 26. The CDR3 runs 19 residues. CDR1 and CDR2 (germline): MNHEY, SMNVEV (reference sequence). The source of the sample is a study of Graves' ophthalmopathy and Graves' hyperthyroidism.

The sequence came from a woman aged 18-29 years with Graves' ophthalmopathy. Sequenced sample: peripheral blood. The rearrangement joins TRBV27 to TRBJ1-1, with 7 bases fitting TRBD1. The CDR3 here is CASSLKAGGGTTPTPGAFF. CDR3 sequence (DNA): TGTGCCAGCAGTTTAAAAGCAGGGGGGGGAACAACTCCCACGCCAGGTGCTTTCTTT.